This T cell receptor (beta chain) was identified in a study of OX40 agonist ivuxolimab in advanced cancers. Overall study: Age averaged roughly 60 years (range roughly 20 to 90), and roughly 80% were male. Three partial responders included one hepatocellular carcinoma patient and two cutaneous melanoma patients.

Method: immunoSEQ multiplex PCR; TCRdb's copy keeps in-frame clones and lacks some. The sample lists around 49,000 clones, approximately 90% occurring once. The germline V gene encodes CDR1 SGHNT and CDR2 YENEEA. The germline V and J ends were trimmed by 6 bases and 6 bases, with 8 bases remaining between them. The CDR3 extends over 12 amino acids. The V and J genes are TRBV11-3 and TRBJ2-2; D is possibly TRBD2 (5 bases). The source was CD4+ or CD8+ T cells sorted from blood, collected in a trial of the OX40 agonist ivuxolimab. This TCR came from an adult with an advanced solid tumor such as melanoma, head and neck, liver or kidney cancer. The CDR3 region has the DNA TGTGCCAGCAGGCAGGAGGCCGGGGAGCTGTTTTTT. Its translation is CASRQEAGELFF.